This T cell receptor beta chain stems from a study of neoadjuvant anti-PD-1 for oral cavity cancer. The V end lost 2 bases, the J end lost 2 bases, and 11 bases lay between the germline ends. Germline V CDR1 and CDR2: SGHRS, YFSETQ. This CDR3 region has 15 residues. The table came from immunoSEQ multiplex PCR; TCRdb's copy has only in-frame clones and leaves some out. The repertoire holds 60,000 to 75,000 clones, with 70% to 85% as singletons. The receptor's source is a person aged 35-80 years with oral cavity squamous cell carcinoma. The sample here was PBMCs, taken before nivolumab (anti-PD-1) treatment. The rearrangement joins TRBV5-1 to TRBJ2-1; possibly TRBD2 for D (6 bases). The CDR3 nucleotides are TGCGCCAGCAGCTTTTCTAGCGTAACCTACAATGAGCAGTTCTTC. This translates into CASSFSSVTYNEQFF.